One T cell receptor beta chain is described in this entry. The CDR3 is made up of 15 amino acids. V shed 3 bases, J shed 8 bases, and the junction held 6 bases outside the gene matches. CDR1 is SGHTA and CDR2 is FQGNSA in the germline V gene. The sample is drawn from a study of blood T cell repertoires in COVID-19. Method: immunoSEQ multiplex PCR; TCRdb's copy keeps in-frame clones and lacks some. Altogether 25,000 to 30,000 clones are present, 60% to 80% being singletons, with the ten largest covering about half. Sequencing was done on a sample of peripheral blood. This TCR was recovered from a woman in her seventies with acute or convalescent COVID-19. This chain joins TRBV7-2 and TRBJ2-1, with 11 bases fitting TRBD1. The DNA for the CDR3 is TGTGCCAGCAGCTTCGCGGGACAGGGGGTCGATGAGCAGTTCTTC. Protein sequence: CASSFAGQGVDEQFF.